The entry below describes one T cell receptor (beta chain). Its matching antigen is unknown. Attachment of unique molecular identifiers to individual cDNA molecules was performed. TCRdb re-analysed the 5' RACE reads in MiXCR, keeping a single row per CDR3 protein. The table has 75,000 to 100,000 distinct CDR3 sequences, around 16% seen once. The trim removed 4 bases at V and 0 bases at J, leaving 4 bases unmatched. The CDR3 contains 14 residues. Germline CDR1 and CDR2: SQVTM and ANQGSEA. This entry belongs to a study of early T cells in non-severe SARS-CoV-2 infection. Study-level results: Missing private and CD4 specificities, VDJdb matching favored anti-spike CD8 responses.

The J gene is TRBJ2-7, the V gene TRBV29-1; 9 bases are a match to TRBD1. This receptor was taken from an adult who was a healthcare worker with PCR-confirmed SARS-CoV-2 infection or an uninfected control (not recorded which). The sequenced sample was whole blood. The CDR3 bases are TGCAGCGTTGCCGGGACAGGGATCTCCTACGAGCAGTACTTC. It specifies CSVAGTGISYEQYF.